This TCR beta chain was identified in a study of T-cell memory formation after mild COVID-19. MiXCR was run by TCRdb on the 5' RACE reads, yielding one entry per CDR3 protein. The data show 350,000 to 450,000 distinct CDR3 sequences, approximately 24% seen once. V lost 5 bases and J lost 4, with 12 bases in between. Germline V CDR1 and CDR2: MNHNS, SASEGT. The CDR3 consists of 13 residues. The clonotype comes from an adult woman who had mild COVID-19 (a few samples of this study predate the infection). Cell type and time point are not known. The sequencing input was PBMCs or a T cell subset sorted from them (not recorded which). The genes are TRBV6-1 and TRBJ2-7; no reliable D call. The CDR3 here is CASSPSTFYEQYF. CDR3 coding DNA: TGTGCCAGCAGTCCCAGTACCTTTTACGAGCAGTACTTC.